This T cell receptor (beta chain) is drawn from a study of OX40 agonist ivuxolimab in advanced cancers. Turning to the study itself: Subjects had a mean age of roughly 60 years, with a range of roughly 20 to 79; roughly 80% were male.

Assay used: immunoSEQ multiplex PCR; TCRdb lists only in-frame clones, some missing. There are some 78,000 clones in the sample; around 86% occur only once, and around 0.94% lies in the top ten. The ends lost 6 bases at V and 6 bases at J; junction bases unmatched: 6. Germline V lookup: CDR1 SNHLY, CDR2 FYNNEI. This CDR3 comprises 14 residues. The rearrangement uses TRBV2 and TRBJ1-5; 9 bases line up with TRBD1. Specimen: CD4+ or CD8+ T cells sorted from blood, collected in a trial of the OX40 agonist ivuxolimab. The clonotype was recovered from an adult with an advanced solid tumor such as melanoma, head and neck, liver or kidney cancer. In nucleotides, the CDR3 is TGTGCCAGCAGCCCCGGGACAGGGAGTCAGCCCCAGCATTTT. Its protein is CASSPGTGSQPQHF.